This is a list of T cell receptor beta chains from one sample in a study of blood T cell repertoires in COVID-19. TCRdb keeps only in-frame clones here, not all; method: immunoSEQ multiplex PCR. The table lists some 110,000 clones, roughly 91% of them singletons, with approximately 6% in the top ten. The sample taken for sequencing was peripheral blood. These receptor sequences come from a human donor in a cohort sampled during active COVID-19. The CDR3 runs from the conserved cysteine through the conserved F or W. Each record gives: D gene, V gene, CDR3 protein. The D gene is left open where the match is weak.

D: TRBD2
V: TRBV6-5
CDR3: CASSHSGVAKNIQYF

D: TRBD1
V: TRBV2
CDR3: CASSQGGQFYGYTF

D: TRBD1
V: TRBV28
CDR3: CASSYTGESYGYTF

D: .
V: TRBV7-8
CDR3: CASLKSRGGTRETQYF

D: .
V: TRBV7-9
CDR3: CASSLRATGTTEAFF

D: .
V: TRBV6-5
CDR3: CAIRQKPSSYEQYF

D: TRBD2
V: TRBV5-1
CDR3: CASSWRRGLAGGKQETQYF

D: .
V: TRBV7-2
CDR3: CASSLALGSRGNTIYF

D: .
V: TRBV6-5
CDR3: CASGLSPNYGYTF

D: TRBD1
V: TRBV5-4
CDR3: CASSLDRGVNYGYTF

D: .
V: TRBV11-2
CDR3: CASSLDLPQFF

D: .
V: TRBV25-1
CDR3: CASSETGMNTEAFF

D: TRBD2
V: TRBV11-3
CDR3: CASSSRDYAGELFF

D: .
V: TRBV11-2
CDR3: CASSLGSHRASSPLHF

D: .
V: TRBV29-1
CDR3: CSVGDWTAGTEAFF

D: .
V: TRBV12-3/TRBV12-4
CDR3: CASSSTSYNEQFF

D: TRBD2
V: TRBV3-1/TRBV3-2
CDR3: CASSQGLAGGPNSYEQYF

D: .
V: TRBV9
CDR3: CASSSQGGNYEQYF

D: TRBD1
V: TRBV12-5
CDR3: CASGLTTGVNTEAFF

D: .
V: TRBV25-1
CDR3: CASSSQGRFEAFF

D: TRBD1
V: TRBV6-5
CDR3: CASSYVTGGNYGYTF

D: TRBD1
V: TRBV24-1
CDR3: CATSQGTGFDEQYF

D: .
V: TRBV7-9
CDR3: CASSSGGTYEQYF

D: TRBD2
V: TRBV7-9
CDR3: CASSLALTGGARTDTQYF

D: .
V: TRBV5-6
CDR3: CASSLGVEPQHF

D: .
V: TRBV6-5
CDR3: CASNREGQPQHF

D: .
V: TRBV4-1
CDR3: CASSQHPEDYSFRELFF

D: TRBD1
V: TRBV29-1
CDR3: CSVATGTGAYEQYF

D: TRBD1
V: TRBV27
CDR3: CASRGGTGAYNEQFF

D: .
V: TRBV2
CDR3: CASSEIGHDTYEQYF

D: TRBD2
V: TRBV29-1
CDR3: CSVEELAGGYEQYF

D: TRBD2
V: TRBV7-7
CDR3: CASSIGTSGVDTQYF

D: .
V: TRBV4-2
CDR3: CASSQDLGTYEQYF

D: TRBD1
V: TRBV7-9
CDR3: CASSNKDRGREKLFF

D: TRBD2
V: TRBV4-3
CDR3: CASSQVETSIAGTSGKGTQYF

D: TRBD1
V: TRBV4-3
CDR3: CASSQGTGLGNQPQHF

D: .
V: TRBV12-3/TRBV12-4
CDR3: CASSLWRGEQYF

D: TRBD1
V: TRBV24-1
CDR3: CATRDRLNTEAFF

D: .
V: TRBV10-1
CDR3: CASSESRGFTEAFF

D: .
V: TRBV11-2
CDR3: CASSVGLSYEQYF

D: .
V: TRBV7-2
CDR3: CASSLGDRYEKLFF

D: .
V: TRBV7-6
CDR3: CASSPLPRRGGNEQFF

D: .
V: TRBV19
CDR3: CASSMGLGLDIQYF

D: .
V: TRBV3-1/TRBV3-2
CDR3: CASSQGSNHGRDYGYTF

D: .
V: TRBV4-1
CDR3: CASSQAGSLTDTQYF

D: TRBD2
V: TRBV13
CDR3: CASSLRKGLANEQYF

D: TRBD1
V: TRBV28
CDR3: CATGGLQPQHF

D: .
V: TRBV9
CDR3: CASSVGLARGGEQFF

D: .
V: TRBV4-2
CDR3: CASSPAPGEVWYEQYF

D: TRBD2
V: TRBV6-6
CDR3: CASSYRTSGRYNEQFF

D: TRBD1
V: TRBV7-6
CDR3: CASSRDSQNYEQYF

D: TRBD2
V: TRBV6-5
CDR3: CASSYSTSGMRGEQFF

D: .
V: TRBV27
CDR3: CASSPMGGWNGYTF

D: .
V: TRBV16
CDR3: CASSEGEFSRAEAFF

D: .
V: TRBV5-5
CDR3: CASSLSGDFTGELFF

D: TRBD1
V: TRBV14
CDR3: CASSQDLGGIYEQYF

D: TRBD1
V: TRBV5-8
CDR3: CASSLEGTGSTDTQYF

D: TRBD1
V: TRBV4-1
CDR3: CASSQGIRTGVNQPQHF

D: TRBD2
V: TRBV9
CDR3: CASSSPNLAGGKDEQFF

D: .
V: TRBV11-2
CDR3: CASSYLPGVDTGELFF